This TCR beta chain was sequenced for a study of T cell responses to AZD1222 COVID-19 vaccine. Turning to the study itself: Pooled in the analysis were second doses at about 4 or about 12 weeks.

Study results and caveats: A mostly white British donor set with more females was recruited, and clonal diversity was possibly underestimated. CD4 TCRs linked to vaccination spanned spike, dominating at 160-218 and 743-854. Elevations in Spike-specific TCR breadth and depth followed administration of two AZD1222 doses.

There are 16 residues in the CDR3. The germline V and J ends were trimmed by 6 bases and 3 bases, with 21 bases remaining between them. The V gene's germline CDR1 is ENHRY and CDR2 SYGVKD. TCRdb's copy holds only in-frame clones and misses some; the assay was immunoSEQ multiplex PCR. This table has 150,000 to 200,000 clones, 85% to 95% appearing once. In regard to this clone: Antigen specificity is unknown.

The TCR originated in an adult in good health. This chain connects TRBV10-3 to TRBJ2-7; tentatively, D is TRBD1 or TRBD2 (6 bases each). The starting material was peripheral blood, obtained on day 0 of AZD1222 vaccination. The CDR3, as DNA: TGTGCCATCAGCCCGGGGGCGGGAACTGGGGACTACGAGCAGTACTTC. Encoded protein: CAISPGAGTGDYEQYF.